The rows below give T cell receptor beta chains drawn from one sample of a study of relationships among human T cell subsets. One entry per CDR3 protein, called by TCRdb with MiXCR from the multiplex PCR reads. The sample lists 5,100 or so distinct CDR3 sequences, about four fifths seen once, with 29% in the top ten. The sequenced sample consisted of total T cells sorted from blood. The receptors originated from a man in his forties in good health. Each CDR3 is given with its conserved first and last residue. D genes are given only for firm matches. Expanded clones are given a class, and other clones once, few, many or no size at all.

CDR3nt: TGTGCCAGCAGCCCCCGCAGTACTCTTTCAGAGACCCAGTACTTC
CDR3aa: CASSPRSTLSETQYF
j_gene: TRBJ2-5
d_gene: -
v_gene: TRBV11-2
abundance: few

CDR3nt: TGTGCCAGCAGCGCTAGTGTGTGGAGCACAGATACGCAGTATTTT
CDR3aa: CASSASVWSTDTQYF
j_gene: TRBJ2-3
d_gene: -
v_gene: TRBV11-2
abundance: few

CDR3nt: TGTGCCAGCAGCAACCCAATCTCCAGGACTGATACGCAGTATTTT
CDR3aa: CASSNPISRTDTQYF
j_gene: TRBJ2-3
d_gene: -
v_gene: TRBV7-8
abundance: -

CDR3nt: TGTGCCAGCAGCTTATCTCCACCTTCAGGGTCCAGAGCTTTCTTT
CDR3aa: CASSLSPPSGSRAFF
j_gene: TRBJ1-1
d_gene: -
v_gene: TRBV7-9
abundance: -

CDR3nt: TGTGCCAGCAGCACCGCTGGACAGGGGGCGGCCAAAAACATTCAGTACTTC
CDR3aa: CASSTAGQGAAKNIQYF
j_gene: TRBJ2-4
d_gene: TRBD1
v_gene: TRBV11-2
abundance: -

CDR3nt: TGTGCCAGCAGCTTGTCTAGCGTCAATGAGCAGTTCTTC
CDR3aa: CASSLSSVNEQFF
j_gene: TRBJ2-1
d_gene: -
v_gene: TRBV11-2
abundance: large

CDR3nt: TGTGCCAGCAGTGACGGGGCGGGCATTCAGTACTTC
CDR3aa: CASSDGAGIQYF
j_gene: TRBJ2-4
d_gene: -
v_gene: TRBV2
abundance: -

CDR3nt: TGTGCCACCGGATCGGCCGGGGGCCTAGCTTTCTTT
CDR3aa: CATGSAGGLAFF
j_gene: TRBJ1-1
d_gene: -
v_gene: TRBV24-1
abundance: -

CDR3nt: TGTGCCAGCACCGATAGAAGGACAGGGGTGCCTGAAGCTTTCTTT
CDR3aa: CASTDRRTGVPEAFF
j_gene: TRBJ1-1
d_gene: TRBD1
v_gene: TRBV6-2/TRBV6-3
abundance: -

CDR3nt: TGCGCCAGCAGGGAGGGGGCCGGAGGGAATTCACCCCTCCACTTT
CDR3aa: CASREGAGGNSPLHF
j_gene: TRBJ1-6
d_gene: TRBD1
v_gene: TRBV5-1
abundance: -

CDR3nt: TGCGCCAGTTCGGACCGGACGGCCCCCTCCGAAGCTTTCTTT
CDR3aa: CASSDRTAPSEAFF
j_gene: TRBJ1-1
d_gene: -
v_gene: TRBV5-4
abundance: few

CDR3nt: TGTGCCAGCAGGTTTGACCGGTCCCAGCCCCAGCATTTT
CDR3aa: CASRFDRSQPQHF
j_gene: TRBJ1-5
d_gene: -
v_gene: TRBV6-1
abundance: -

CDR3nt: TGTGCCAGCAGTTTAGGGGGACAGGGGTTCTACGAGCAGTACTTC
CDR3aa: CASSLGGQGFYEQYF
j_gene: TRBJ2-7
d_gene: TRBD1
v_gene: TRBV12-3/TRBV12-4
abundance: -

CDR3nt: TGTGCCAGCAGCCGGGGTAGCACAGATACGCAGTATTTT
CDR3aa: CASSRGSTDTQYF
j_gene: TRBJ2-3
d_gene: -
v_gene: TRBV6-4
abundance: -

CDR3nt: TGCGCCAGCAGCCAAGGGGAAACTAGCGGGGCTTCGGTCTATACGCAGTATTTT
CDR3aa: CASSQGETSGASVYTQYF
j_gene: TRBJ2-3
d_gene: TRBD2
v_gene: TRBV4-1
abundance: -

CDR3nt: TGTGCCAGCAGATTAGCGGGGGGAACAGATACGCAGTATTTT
CDR3aa: CASRLAGGTDTQYF
j_gene: TRBJ2-3
d_gene: TRBD2
v_gene: TRBV6-6
abundance: hyperexpanded

CDR3nt: TGTGCCAGCAGCCTCGGGACAGCCTCTAGCACAGATACGCAGTATTTT
CDR3aa: CASSLGTASSTDTQYF
j_gene: TRBJ2-3
d_gene: TRBD1
v_gene: TRBV11-2
abundance: -

CDR3nt: TGTGCCAGCAGCACCTCCTACGAGCAGTACTTC
CDR3aa: CASSTSYEQYF
j_gene: TRBJ2-7
d_gene: -
v_gene: TRBV5-1
abundance: -

CDR3nt: TGTGCCAGCAGTTTACAACATCAGCCCCAGCATTTT
CDR3aa: CASSLQHQPQHF
j_gene: TRBJ1-5
d_gene: -
v_gene: TRBV28
abundance: -

CDR3nt: TGTGCCAGCAGCCCCCGCAGACCCGACGTTAGCTGGCAGTACTTC
CDR3aa: CASSPRRPDVSWQYF
j_gene: TRBJ2-7
d_gene: -
v_gene: TRBV11-2
abundance: -

CDR3nt: TGTGCCAGCAGCTTAAAGGGGCCACCAACAGATACGCAGTATTTT
CDR3aa: CASSLKGPPTDTQYF
j_gene: TRBJ2-3
d_gene: -
v_gene: TRBV7-3
abundance: -

CDR3nt: TGTGCCAGCAGTCCCCGACCTATTCGAGAAAAACTGTTTTTT
CDR3aa: CASSPRPIREKLFF
j_gene: TRBJ1-4
d_gene: -
v_gene: TRBV6-5
abundance: -

CDR3nt: TGTGCCAGCAGCGTGACAGGGAAGGACGAGCAGTACTTC
CDR3aa: CASSVTGKDEQYF
j_gene: TRBJ2-7
d_gene: TRBD1
v_gene: TRBV7-8
abundance: -

CDR3nt: TGCAGCGTTGAACCCGCCGGACTAGCGGGTGAGCAGTTCTTC
CDR3aa: CSVEPAGLAGEQFF
j_gene: TRBJ2-1
d_gene: TRBD2
v_gene: TRBV29-1
abundance: -

CDR3nt: TGTGCCAGCACCCGACAGGGGGGTGGAGAGACCCAGTACTTC
CDR3aa: CASTRQGGGETQYF
j_gene: TRBJ2-5
d_gene: TRBD1
v_gene: TRBV7-9
abundance: -

CDR3nt: TGTGCCAGCAGCGTAGCGGGGTCGAGGGAGACCCAGTACTTC
CDR3aa: CASSVAGSRETQYF
j_gene: TRBJ2-5
d_gene: TRBD2
v_gene: TRBV12-3/TRBV12-4
abundance: -

CDR3nt: TGTGCCAGCAGCCGCATCCTACAAGAGACCCAGTACTTC
CDR3aa: CASSRILQETQYF
j_gene: TRBJ2-5
d_gene: -
v_gene: TRBV11-2
abundance: -

CDR3nt: TGTGCCAGCAGTGAAGCTACTACGCAGTATTTT
CDR3aa: CASSEATTQYF
j_gene: TRBJ2-3
d_gene: -
v_gene: TRBV6-1
abundance: -

CDR3nt: TGTGCCAGCAGTTACTCAGTTAGGCGGGACGAGCAGTACTTC
CDR3aa: CASSYSVRRDEQYF
j_gene: TRBJ2-7
d_gene: -
v_gene: TRBV6-5
abundance: -

CDR3nt: TGTGCCAGCAGGTGGACAGGCCGCACAGATACGCAGTATTTT
CDR3aa: CASRWTGRTDTQYF
j_gene: TRBJ2-3
d_gene: TRBD1
v_gene: TRBV12-3/TRBV12-4
abundance: few

CDR3nt: TGCAGTGCTAGCACACCGGCGACGGAAAAACTGTTTTTT
CDR3aa: CSASTPATEKLFF
j_gene: TRBJ1-4
d_gene: -
v_gene: TRBV20-1
abundance: few

CDR3nt: TGTGCCAGCAGCCTCGACAGGATGGTTCGAGGGGATGAAGCTTTCTTT
CDR3aa: CASSLDRMVRGDEAFF
j_gene: TRBJ1-1
d_gene: -
v_gene: TRBV28
abundance: -

CDR3nt: TGTGCCAGCAGTCCCCAGCTGGGGTACGAGCAGTACTTC
CDR3aa: CASSPQLGYEQYF
j_gene: TRBJ2-7
d_gene: -
v_gene: TRBV6-5
abundance: -

CDR3nt: TGTGCCAGCAGTTTAGGGGTTTATGGCTACACCTTC
CDR3aa: CASSLGVYGYTF
j_gene: TRBJ1-2
d_gene: -
v_gene: TRBV28
abundance: -

CDR3nt: TGCAGCGTTGAAGAGTATGGACAGCCTGGATATGAGCAGTTCTTC
CDR3aa: CSVEEYGQPGYEQFF
j_gene: TRBJ2-1
d_gene: -
v_gene: TRBV29-1
abundance: -

CDR3nt: TGCAGCGCCGCGGGGGGCCGTGGGTCCCCTGAGGACGAGCAGTACTTC
CDR3aa: CSAAGGRGSPEDEQYF
j_gene: TRBJ2-7
d_gene: TRBD2
v_gene: TRBV29-1
abundance: -

CDR3nt: TGTGCCAGCAGCTTAGGGGCAGGGCCAGCTTTCTTT
CDR3aa: CASSLGAGPAFF
j_gene: TRBJ1-1
d_gene: -
v_gene: TRBV14
abundance: -

CDR3nt: TGTGCCAGCAGCGCCGGGACAGGGAGGAACACTGAAGCTTTCTTT
CDR3aa: CASSAGTGRNTEAFF
j_gene: TRBJ1-1
d_gene: TRBD1
v_gene: TRBV5-5
abundance: few

CDR3nt: TGTGCCAGCAGTTTGGTCGCCCGCACTGAAGCTTTCTTT
CDR3aa: CASSLVARTEAFF
j_gene: TRBJ1-1
d_gene: -
v_gene: TRBV28
abundance: -

CDR3nt: TGCAGCGTTTTTTCCCTAGCGGGACTGGGTAATGAGCAGTTCTTC
CDR3aa: CSVFSLAGLGNEQFF
j_gene: TRBJ2-1
d_gene: TRBD2
v_gene: TRBV29-1
abundance: -

CDR3nt: TGTGCCAGTAGTATCCCTAGCGGGTACAATGAGCAGTTCTTC
CDR3aa: CASSIPSGYNEQFF
j_gene: TRBJ2-1
d_gene: TRBD2
v_gene: TRBV19
abundance: -

CDR3nt: TGCAGTGCTAGCGGGGCGGGAGAACCTACGGGGGAGCAGTACTTC
CDR3aa: CSASGAGEPTGEQYF
j_gene: TRBJ2-7
d_gene: TRBD2
v_gene: TRBV20-1
abundance: -

CDR3nt: TGCAGTGCGCTCCCCCTTAACACTGAAGCTTTCTTT
CDR3aa: CSALPLNTEAFF
j_gene: TRBJ1-1
d_gene: -
v_gene: TRBV20-1
abundance: -

CDR3nt: TGTGCCAGCAGCACCCCCCGGCGGCAGGGAAGGGATACGCAGTATTTT
CDR3aa: CASSTPRRQGRDTQYF
j_gene: TRBJ2-3
d_gene: -
v_gene: TRBV11-2
abundance: once